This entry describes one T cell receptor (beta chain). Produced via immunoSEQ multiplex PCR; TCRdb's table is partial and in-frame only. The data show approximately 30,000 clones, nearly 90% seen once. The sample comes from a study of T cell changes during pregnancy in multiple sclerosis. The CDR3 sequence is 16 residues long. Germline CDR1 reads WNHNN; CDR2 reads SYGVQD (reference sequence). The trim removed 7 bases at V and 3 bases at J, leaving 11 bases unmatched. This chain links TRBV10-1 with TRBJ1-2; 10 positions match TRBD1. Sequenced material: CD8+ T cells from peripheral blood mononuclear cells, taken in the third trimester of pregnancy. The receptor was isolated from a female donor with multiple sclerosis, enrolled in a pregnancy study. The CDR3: CASTPGGDRGYYGYTF. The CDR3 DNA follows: TGCGCCAGCACCCCGGGGGGGGACAGGGGATACTATGGCTACACCTTC.